This TCR beta chain was retrieved from a study of blood T cell repertoires in COVID-19. Study information: Collection of acute and convalescent COVID-19 samples took place in the United States, Italy and Spain. The cDNA or gDNA used as material had been derived from T cells, B-cell-depleted T cells, or PBMCs.

The V gene's germline CDR1 is MNHEY and CDR2 SMNVEV (reference sequence). Trimming removed 4 bases at V and 0 bases at J, with 16 bases between. The CDR3 is 16 amino acids. In the study's own analysis: For nucleated cells, counts were estimated from reference gene primer amplification. Sequencing was performed with immunoSEQ multiplex PCR; in TCRdb, only in-frame clones are kept and a portion is missing. V and J calls plus clone size are reproduced from that table; the DNA served to infer D and trimming. The repertoire consists of 120,000 or so clones, with about 85% occurring once and the leading ten covering about 3.9%.

The source material was peripheral blood. The sequence came from a man aged 55-75 years with acute or convalescent COVID-19. The chain links TRBV27 to TRBJ2-7; D gene ambiguous. The CDR3 DNA sequence: TGTGCCAGCAGTTACCTCCCGAGTCCGAGCTCCTACGAGCAGTACTTC. This gives the protein CASSYLPSPSSYEQYF.